Shown below are 30 T cell receptor beta chains from a single sample sequenced in a study of tumor and adjacent non-tumor tissue in lung cancer. No cell sorting was done before RNA was extracted from the tissue. This non-tumor lung sample came from over 3 cm beyond the tumor edge. A modified ARM-PCR protocol with three rounds of nested PCR amplified TCRbeta. TCRdb fed the multiplex PCR reads into MiXCR, producing one record per CDR3 protein. The sample has 55,000 to 65,000 distinct CDR3 sequences, about 55% seen once. Sequences were obtained from distant non-tumor lung tissue. These receptor sequences come from a man between 65 and 85 years old with non-small cell lung cancer.

The chain employs TRBV29-1 and TRBJ1-2; the D gene is possibly TRBD1 (6 bases). This CDR3 comprises 12 residues. Germline V CDR1 and CDR2: SQVTM, ANQGSEA. DNA for the CDR3: TGCACCTTTGAAACAGGGATAGGTGGCTACACCTTC. This gives the protein CTFETGIGGYTF. Full variable domain (outside the CDR3, taken from reference TRBV29-1 and TRBJ1-2): SAVISQKPSRDICQRGTSLTIQCQVDSQVTMMFWYRQQPGQSLTLIATANQGSEATYESGFVIDKFPISRPNLTFSTLTVSNMSPEDSSIYLCTFETGIGGYTFGSGTRLTVV.

As regards this clonotype: A much larger clone lies a single base off, so this may be a read error. This likely comes from a read error, as the CDR3 has no conserved phenylalanine or tryptophan at its end. The chain couples TRBV30 to TRBJ2-7; 10 nucleotides line up with TRBD2. V was clipped by 2 bases and J by 3 bases; unmatched bases: 10. Germline-derived CDR1 and CDR2 are GTSNPN and SVGIG (reference sequence). CDR3 length: 16 residues. CDR3 region: CAWSPARASGGYEQYL. The CDR3 coding sequence is TGTGCCTGGAGTCCAGCCCGGGCTAGCGGGGGCTACGAGCAGTACCTC.

V gene TRBV12-3 or TRBV12-4 combines with J gene TRBJ2-7; D is perhaps TRBD1 (5 bases). The CDR3 loop spans 13 amino acids. V lost 7 bases to trimming and J lost 4 bases, with 14 bases between them. CDR3 DNA sequence: TGTGCCAGCACCTACTGCAGGGAATACGAGCAGTACTTC. Translated: CASTYCREYEQYF.

This clonotype was counted between two and nine times. The chain employs TRBV29-1 and TRBJ2-7, with 7 positions matching TRBD1. There are 16 residues in the CDR3. After removal of 2 bases from V and 2 bases from J, the junction contained 12 bases not matched to a gene. CDR1 is SQVTM, CDR2 ANQGSEA, per germline. The CDR3 region has the DNA TGCAGCGTTGAACTACTAGGGGACAGAAAGGCCTACGAGCAGTACTTC. Residues: CSVELLGDRKAYEQYF.

The genes are TRBV6-6 and TRBJ2-7, with 8 bases identical to TRBD1. Germline CDR1 reads MNHNY; CDR2 reads SVGAGI (reference sequence). This CDR3 contains 14 residues. Here the CDR3 DNA reads TGTACCACCAAGACCAGGGGGCCTGGATACGAGCAGTACTTC. Protein product: CTTKTRGPGYEQYF.

A note on this clonotype: One junction end disagrees with the germline gene, perhaps due to a read error. The chain carries TRBV5-4 and TRBJ2-3; D is ambiguous. Germline CDR1 is SGHNT and CDR2 is YYREEE (reference sequence). The length of the CDR3 is 13 residues. CDR3 loop: CISSLQSTDTEYF. The CDR3 DNA reads as TGTATCAGCAGCTTGCAGAGCACAGATACGGAGTATTTT.

This clonotype was recorded only once. The chain carries TRBV6-5 and TRBJ2-2; 9 bases fit TRBD1. Losses at the gene ends were 8 bases for V and 4 bases for J; bases not matched to a gene: 11. CDR1 is MNHEY and CDR2 is SVGAGI in the germline V gene. The CDR3 has 16 residues. The CDR3 sequence: CASWEGTGPRTGELFF. DNA for the CDR3: TGTGCCAGCTGGGAGGGGACAGGGCCACGCACCGGGGAGCTGTTTTTT.

Details on this clonotype: The junction departs from the called germline gene at one end, perhaps through a read error. The CDR3 here is CANNDAGPKESQYF. The DNA of the CDR3 is TGCGCCAACAATGATGCGGGGCCCAAAGAGTCCCAGTACTTC. The chain carries TRBV10-2 and TRBJ2-5; D possibly corresponds to TRBD2 (6 bases). The CDR3 has 14 amino acids. The V gene's germline CDR1 is WSHSY and CDR2 SAAADI.

In regard to this clonotype: Given a much more abundant clone one base away, this may be a read error. The V and J genes are TRBV4-2 and TRBJ2-2, with 8 bases that match TRBD2. Trimming at V came to 1 base and at J to 1 base, leaving 8 bases not matched to a gene. The CDR3 contains 18 residues. CDR1 LGHNA and CDR2 YNFKEQ come from the germline V gene. The CDR3 coding sequence is TGTGCCAGCAGCCAAGGGATATTAGCGGGACTGAACACCGGGGAGCTGTTTTTT. Its protein is CASSQGILAGLNTGELFF.

In regard to this clonotype: In this CDR3 the conserved last residue, phenylalanine or tryptophan, is missing, so a read error is likely. The chain joins TRBV6-5 to TRBJ2-7; either TRBD1 or TRBD2 may fit D (5 bases each). The CDR3 covers 12 residues. The germline CDR1 and CDR2 sequences are MNHEY and SVGAGI. This CDR3 is CVSSRDGYEQYL. The CDR3 DNA sequence: TGTGTCAGCAGCCGGGACGGGTACGAGCAGTACCTC.

Details on this clonotype: The conserved phenylalanine or tryptophan normally closing the CDR3 is absent here, so this likely arose from a read error. The chain couples TRBV7-9 to TRBJ1-2, with 10 bases that match TRBD1. Germline CDR1 SEHNR, CDR2 FQNEAQ (reference sequence). Trimming at V came to 3 bases and at J to 4 bases, leaving 8 bases not matched to a gene. The CDR3 totals 16 residues. The CDR3 spells CASSFPSRTGGYGYTL. The CDR3 DNA reads TGTGCCAGCAGCTTCCCGTCCAGGACAGGGGGCTATGGCTACACCCTC.

Note on this clonotype: Compared with germline, one end of the junction differs, possibly owing to a read error. The CDR3 loop reads CASSAGSWEYEKYF. The CDR3 region has the DNA TGTGCCAGCAGCGCAGGGAGTTGGGAATACGAGAAGTACTTC. This sequence joins TRBV11-2 and TRBJ2-7; the D gene could be TRBD1 or TRBD2 (5 bases each). The germline gives CDR1 SGHAT, CDR2 FQNNGV. CDR3 length: 14 residues.

In this sample, this clonotype turned up a few times. Since a much larger clone is just one base distant, this may be a read error. J is TRBJ2-1 and V is TRBV10-2; D gene ambiguous. Germline V CDR1 and CDR2: WSHSY, SAAADI. The CDR3 has 13 amino acids. CDR3 DNA: TGCGCCAGCCGTGAGCGAGGACGATATGAGCAGTTCTTC. This codes for CASRERGRYEQFF.

A word on this clonotype: The germline gene is not matched at one end of the junction; a read error may be the cause. The chain joins TRBV6-5 to TRBJ2-6; a weak D match, TRBD2 (6 bases). This CDR3 has 17 residues. Germline CDR1 MNHEY, CDR2 SVGAGI. The CDR3 region is CDSSSIPRGIRANVLTF. The CDR3 bases are TGTGACAGCAGTTCCATACCTCGGGGGATTAGGGCCAACGTCCTGACTTTC.

A word on this clonotype: A much larger clone differs from this one at a single base, so this may be a read error. The CDR3 DNA reads as TGTGCCAGCTGCGTCGGCCAGCCCATCGGGGAGCAGTACTTC. Its translation: CASCVGQPIGEQYF. The chain uses TRBV5-4 and TRBJ2-7; no firm D call. Germline V gene sequence: CDR1 SGHNT, CDR2 YYREEE (reference sequence). The CDR3 length is 14 residues. Trimming stripped 7 bases from V and 7 bases from J, with 21 bases between.

Worth noting for this clonotype: Germline is not matched at one junction end, which may reflect a read error. The genes are TRBV11-2 and TRBJ2-7; 7 bases are shared with TRBD1. CDR1 and CDR2 from the germline V gene are SGHAT and FQNNGV. The CDR3 runs 14 residues. CDR3: CVSSEGDRDCEQYF. As DNA, the CDR3 is TGTGTCAGCAGCGAGGGGGACAGAGACTGCGAGCAGTACTTC.

This clonotype was seen once. The junction differs from germline at one of its ends, possibly a read error. V is TRBV20-1 and J is TRBJ1-4, with a weak D call TRBD1 (5 bases). CDR1 is DFQATT, CDR2 SNEGSKA, per germline (reference sequence). The CDR3 spans 15 residues. CDR3 DNA: TGCAGTGCCAGTCTTGGAGGGGCAGTTAATGAAAAAGTGTTTTTT. Translating it yields CSASLGGAVNEKVFF.

Notes on this clonotype: A much larger clone is a single base away; this may be a read error. The chain combines TRBV12-3 or TRBV12-4 with TRBJ2-1, with 8 bases lining up with TRBD2. The CDR3 has 15 residues. CDR3 nucleotide sequence: TGTGACAGCAGTTCCGGGACTAGCTCCTACAATGAGCAGTTCTTC. It encodes CDSSSGTSSYNEQFF.

Ten or more counts support this clonotype. V and J are TRBV29-1 and TRBJ2-6; TRBD1 might be the D (5 bases). Trimming stripped 3 bases from V and 0 bases from J, with 6 bases between. CDR1 and CDR2 (germline): SQVTM, ANQGSEA. The CDR3 has 14 amino acids. CDR3 sequence: CSVDQGSGANVLTF. The DNA of the CDR3 is TGCAGCGTTGACCAGGGCTCTGGGGCCAACGTCCTGACTTTC.

This clonotype came up once. Sequence at one end of the junction differs from germline and may be a read error. The chain joins TRBV20-1 to TRBJ1-2, with D unclear. Germline lookup yields CDR1 DFQATT and CDR2 SNEGSKA (reference sequence). The CDR3 loop spans 15 amino acids. The CDR3 DNA sequence: TGCAGTGCTAGAAATCAGCACAGTGCTAACTATGGCCACACCTTC. Its protein is CSARNQHSANYGHTF.

This clonotype was observed many times. The V and J genes are TRBV28 and TRBJ1-6; no reliable D call. The CDR3 covers 14 residues. Germline values: CDR1 MDHEN, CDR2 SYDVKM. V gave up 2 bases and J gave up 4 bases, with 6 bases separating them. The CDR3 is CASSLKRYNSPLHF. In nucleotides, the CDR3 is TGTGCCAGCAGTTTAAAACGGTATAATTCACCCCTCCACTTT.

A remark on this clonotype: At one of its ends the junction is not consistent with the germline gene, which may arise from a read error. The V gene is TRBV20-1, the J gene TRBJ1-5; D is perhaps TRBD1 (5 bases). The CDR3 length is 15 residues. CDR1 is DFQATT, CDR2 SNEGSKA, per germline (reference sequence). In nucleotides, the CDR3 is TGCAGTGCTAGGAAGACAAGGGGCCAGAATCAGCCCCAGAATTTT. This gives the protein CSARKTRGQNQPQNF.

This chain links TRBV20-1 with TRBJ2-2; TRBD1 agrees at 8 bases. The CDR3 has 16 residues. The V and J ends lost 7 bases and 6 bases, in that order; junction bases with no gene match: 16. Germline CDR1 reads DFQATT; CDR2 reads SNEGSKA (reference sequence). CDR3 DNA: TGCAGTGTTAGGGGGACAGGCGGGATCCGCGCCGGGGAGCTGTTTTTT. Its translation is CSVRGTGGIRAGELFF.

V is TRBV11-2 and J is TRBJ2-5, with D perhaps matching TRBD2 (6 bases). Trimming left V 8 bases short and J 2 bases short, with 27 bases between. CDR3 size: 18 residues. Germline lookup yields CDR1 SGHAT and CDR2 FQNNGV. The DNA of the CDR3 is TGTGCCAGCGGCCGGGACTCCCGACTATCCGGGGCACAAGAGACCCAGTACTTC. As protein: CASGRDSRLSGAQETQYF.

Turning to this clonotype: One junction end disagrees with the germline gene, perhaps due to a read error. The chain carries TRBV6-5 and TRBJ1-5, with TRBD1 matching over 8 bases. The CDR3 runs 15 residues. Germline V gene data show CDR1 as MNHEY and CDR2 as SVGAGI. The CDR3 sequence: CASRTGTGQNQPHYF. Here the CDR3 DNA reads TGTGCCAGCAGGACTGGGACAGGTCAAAATCAGCCCCACTATTTC.

The chain links TRBV23-1 to TRBJ2-7; D remains unclear. TRBV23-1 is known as an ORF, though its function is uncertain. Trimming stripped 2 bases from V and 3 bases from J, with 2 bases between. The CDR3 covers 11 residues. This CDR3 reads CASSQGYEQYF. The CDR3 DNA is TGCGCCAGCAGTCAAGGCTACGAGCAGTACTTC.

V gene TRBV7-9 combines with J gene TRBJ1-5; D remains unclear. V was clipped by 1 base and J by 0 bases, with 10 bases between them. The germline V gene encodes CDR1 SEHNR and CDR2 FQNEAQ (reference sequence). The CDR3 runs to 16 residues. Here the CDR3 reads CASSLGQDYSNQPQHF. CDR3 bases: TGTGCCAGCAGCTTAGGGCAGGACTATAGCAATCAGCCCCAGCATTTT.

This clonotype has more than one count but fewer than ten. This chain joins TRBV6-5 and TRBJ2-5, with D perhaps TRBD2 (5 bases). The CDR3 has 15 amino acids. The germline gives CDR1 MNHEY, CDR2 SVGAGI. The V end lost 8 bases, the J end lost 2 bases, and 18 bases lay between the germline ends. As DNA, the CDR3 is TGTGCCAGCCGTCAAGAGGGCCTCCCGCAAGAGACCCAGTACTTC. It is translated as CASRQEGLPQETQYF.

This clonotype has only a few counts. A single base separates this from a much larger clone, so it may be a read error. V gene TRBV29-1 combines with J gene TRBJ1-3, with no clear D. The germline CDR1 and CDR2 sequences are SQVTM and ANQGSEA. V lost 1 base and J 0 bases, leaving 13 bases between the germline ends. This CDR3 is 16 amino acids long. The CDR3 DNA follows: TGCAGCGTTGAAGGAAGTAGTGGAAGCTCTGGAAACACCATATATTTT. Amino acid sequence: CSVEGSSGSSGNTIYF. The full variable domain, with the rest looked up from reference TRBV29-1 and TRBJ1-3, is SAVISQKPSRDICQRGTSLTIQCQVDSQVTMMFWYRQQPGQSLTLIATANQGSEATYESGFVIDKFPISRPNLTFSTLTVSNMSPEDSSIYLCSVEGSSGSSGNTIYFGEGSWLTVV.

As to this clonotype: One end of the junction does not line up with germline, which may come from a read error. The V gene is TRBV7-9, the J gene TRBJ2-5; 8 bases align to TRBD1. Germline V CDR1 and CDR2: SEHNR, FQNEAQ (reference sequence). CDR3 length: 14 residues. CDR3 loop: CACSRVTGEETQYF. The CDR3, as DNA: TGTGCCTGCAGTCGTGTGACAGGGGAAGAGACCCAGTACTTC.